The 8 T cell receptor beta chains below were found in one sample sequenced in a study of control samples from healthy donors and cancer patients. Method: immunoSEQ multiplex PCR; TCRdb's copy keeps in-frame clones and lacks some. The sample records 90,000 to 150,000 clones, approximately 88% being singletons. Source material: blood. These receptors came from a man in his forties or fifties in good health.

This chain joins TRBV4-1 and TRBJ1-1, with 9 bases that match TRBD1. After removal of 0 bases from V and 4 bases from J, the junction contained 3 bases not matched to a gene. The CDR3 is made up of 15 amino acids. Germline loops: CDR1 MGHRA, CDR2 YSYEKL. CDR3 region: CASSQEQGAPTEAFF. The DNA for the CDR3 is TGCGCCAGCAGCCAAGAACAGGGGGCGCCCACTGAAGCTTTCTTT.

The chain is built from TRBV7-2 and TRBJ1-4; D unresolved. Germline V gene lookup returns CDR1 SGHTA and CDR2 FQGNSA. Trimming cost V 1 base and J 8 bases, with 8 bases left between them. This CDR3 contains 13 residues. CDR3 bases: TGTGCCAGCAGCTTAGGCTTGGAGGAAAAACTGTTTTTT. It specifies CASSLGLEEKLFF.

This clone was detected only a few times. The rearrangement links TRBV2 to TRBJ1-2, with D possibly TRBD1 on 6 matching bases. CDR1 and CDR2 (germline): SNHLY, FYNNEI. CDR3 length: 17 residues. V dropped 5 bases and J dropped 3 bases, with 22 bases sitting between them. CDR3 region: CASSPPRFVGGYYGYTF. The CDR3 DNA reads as TGTGCCAGCAGTCCCCCGCGTTTTGTAGGGGGGTACTATGGCTACACCTTC.

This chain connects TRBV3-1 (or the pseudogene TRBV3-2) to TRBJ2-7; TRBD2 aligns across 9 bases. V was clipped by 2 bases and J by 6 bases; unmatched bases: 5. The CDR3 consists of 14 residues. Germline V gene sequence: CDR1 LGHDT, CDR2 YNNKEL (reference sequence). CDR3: CASSQLAGATEQYF. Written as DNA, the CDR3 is TGTGCCAGCAGCCAATTAGCGGGGGCTACCGAGCAGTACTTC.

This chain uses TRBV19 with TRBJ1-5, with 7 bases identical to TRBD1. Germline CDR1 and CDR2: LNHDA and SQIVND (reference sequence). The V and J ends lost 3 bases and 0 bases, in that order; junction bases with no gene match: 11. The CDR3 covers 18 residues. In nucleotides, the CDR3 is TGTGCCAGTAGTATCTCCGTCCGACAGGGATATAGCAATCAGCCCCAGCATTTT. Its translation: CASSISVRQGYSNQPQHF.

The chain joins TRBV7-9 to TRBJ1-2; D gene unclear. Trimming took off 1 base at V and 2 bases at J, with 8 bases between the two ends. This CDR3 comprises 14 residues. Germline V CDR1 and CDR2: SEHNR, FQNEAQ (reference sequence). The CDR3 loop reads CASSLGVTNYGYTF. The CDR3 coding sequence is TGTGCCAGCAGCTTAGGAGTCACCAACTATGGCTACACCTTC.

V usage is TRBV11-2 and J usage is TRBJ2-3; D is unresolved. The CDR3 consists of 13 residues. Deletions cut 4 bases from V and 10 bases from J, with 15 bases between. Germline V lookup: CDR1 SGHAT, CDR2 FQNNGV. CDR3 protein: CASSSPLLKAQYF. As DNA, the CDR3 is TGTGCCAGCAGCTCCCCCCTCCTGAAGGCGCAGTATTTT.

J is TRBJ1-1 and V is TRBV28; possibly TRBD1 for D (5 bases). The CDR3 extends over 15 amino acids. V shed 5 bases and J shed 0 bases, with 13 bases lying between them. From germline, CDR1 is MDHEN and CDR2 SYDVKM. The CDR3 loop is CASSPGTVLNTEAFF. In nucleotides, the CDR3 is TGTGCCAGCAGTCCGGGGACGGTACTGAACACTGAAGCTTTCTTT.